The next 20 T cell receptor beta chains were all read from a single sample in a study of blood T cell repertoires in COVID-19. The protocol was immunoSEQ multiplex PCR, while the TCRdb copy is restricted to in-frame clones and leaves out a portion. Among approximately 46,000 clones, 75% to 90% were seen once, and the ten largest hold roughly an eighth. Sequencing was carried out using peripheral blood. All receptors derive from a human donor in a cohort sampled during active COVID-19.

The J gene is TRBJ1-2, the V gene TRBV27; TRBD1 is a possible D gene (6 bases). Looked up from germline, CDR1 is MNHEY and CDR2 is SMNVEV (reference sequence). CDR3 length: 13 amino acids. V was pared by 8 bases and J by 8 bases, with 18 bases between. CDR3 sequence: CASARTGGEGYTF. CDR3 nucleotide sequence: TGTGCCAGCGCCCGAACGGGGGGCGAGGGCTACACCTTC.

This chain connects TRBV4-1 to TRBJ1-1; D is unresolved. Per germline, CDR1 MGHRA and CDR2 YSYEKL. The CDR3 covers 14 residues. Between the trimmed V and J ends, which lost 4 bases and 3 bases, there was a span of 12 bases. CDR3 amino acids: CASSPETRDTEAFF. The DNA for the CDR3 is TGCGCCAGCAGCCCAGAGACCCGGGACACTGAAGCTTTCTTT.

CDR3 DNA sequence: TGTGCCAGCAGCTTGGGAGCCACGGGACAGGGCTCCGAGCAGTACTTC. Encoded protein: CASSLGATGQGSEQYF. The chain carries TRBV5-4 and TRBJ2-7, with TRBD1 identical over 9 bases. Looked up from germline, CDR1 is SGHNT and CDR2 is YYREEE (reference sequence). CDR3 length: 16 residues. The ends lost 0 bases at V and 6 bases at J; junction bases unmatched: 10.

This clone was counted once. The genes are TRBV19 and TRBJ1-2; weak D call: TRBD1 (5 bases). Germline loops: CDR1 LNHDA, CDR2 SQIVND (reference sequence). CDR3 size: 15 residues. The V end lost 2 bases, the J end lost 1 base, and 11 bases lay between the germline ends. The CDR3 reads CASSISGGLNYGYTF. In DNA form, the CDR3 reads TGTGCCAGTAGTATATCCGGGGGACTTAACTATGGCTACACCTTC. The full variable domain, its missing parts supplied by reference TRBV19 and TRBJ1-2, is DGGITQSPKYLFRKEGQNVTLSCEQNLNHDAMYWYRQDPGQGLRLIYYSQIVNDFQKGDIAEGYSVSREKKESFPLTVTSAQKNPTAFYLCASSISGGLNYGYTFGSGTRLTVV.

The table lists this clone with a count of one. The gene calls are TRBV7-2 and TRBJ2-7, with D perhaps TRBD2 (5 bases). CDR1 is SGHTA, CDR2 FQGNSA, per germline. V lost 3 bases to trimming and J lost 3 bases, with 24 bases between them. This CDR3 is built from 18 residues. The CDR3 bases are TGTGCCAGCAGCTTCCCCGGAGGTTATCGGGCCAGATTCTACGAGCAGTACTTC. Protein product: CASSFPGGYRARFYEQYF.

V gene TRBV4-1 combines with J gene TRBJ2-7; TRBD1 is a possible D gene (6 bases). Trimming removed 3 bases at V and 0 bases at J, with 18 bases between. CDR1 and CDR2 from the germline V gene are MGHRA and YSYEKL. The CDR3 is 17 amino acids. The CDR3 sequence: CASSQQYGTFSSYEQYF. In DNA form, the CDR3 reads TGCGCCAGCAGCCAGCAATACGGGACATTTAGCTCCTACGAGCAGTACTTC.

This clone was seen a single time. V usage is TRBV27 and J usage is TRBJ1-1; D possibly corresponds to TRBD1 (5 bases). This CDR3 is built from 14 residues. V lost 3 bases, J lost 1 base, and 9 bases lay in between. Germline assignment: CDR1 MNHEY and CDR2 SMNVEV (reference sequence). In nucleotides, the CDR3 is TGTGCCAGCAGTTTTGGACATTCGAACACTGAAGCTTTCTTT. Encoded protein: CASSFGHSNTEAFF.

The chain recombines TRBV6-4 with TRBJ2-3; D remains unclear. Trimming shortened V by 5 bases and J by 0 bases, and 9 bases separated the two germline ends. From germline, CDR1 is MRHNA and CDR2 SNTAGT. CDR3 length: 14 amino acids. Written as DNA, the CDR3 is TGTGCCAGCAGTCAAGACACAAGCACAGATACGCAGTATTTT. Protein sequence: CASSQDTSTDTQYF.

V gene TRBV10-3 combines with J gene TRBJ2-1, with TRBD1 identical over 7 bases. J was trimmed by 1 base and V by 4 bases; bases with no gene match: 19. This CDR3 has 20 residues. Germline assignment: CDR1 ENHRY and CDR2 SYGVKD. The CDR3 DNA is TGTGCCATCAGTGCCACCACCGCTGGCAACAGGGGCCCTTCCTACAATGAGCAGTTCTTC. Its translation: CAISATTAGNRGPSYNEQFF.

CDR3 coding DNA: TGTGCCAGCAGCTCCGGACAGATCTCTGGAAACACCATATATTTT. Residues: CASSSGQISGNTIYF. The chain links TRBV28 to TRBJ1-3; a weak D match, TRBD1 (6 bases). Germline values: CDR1 MDHEN, CDR2 SYDVKM. Trimming took 6 bases from V and 0 from J, leaving 12 bases between them. CDR3 size: 15 residues.

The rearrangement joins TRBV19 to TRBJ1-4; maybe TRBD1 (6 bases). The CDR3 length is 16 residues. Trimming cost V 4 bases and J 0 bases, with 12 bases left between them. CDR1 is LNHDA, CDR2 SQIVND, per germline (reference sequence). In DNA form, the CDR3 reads TGTGCCAGTAGTACCAGACAGGTTACAACTAATGAAAAACTGTTTTTT. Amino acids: CASSTRQVTTNEKLFF.

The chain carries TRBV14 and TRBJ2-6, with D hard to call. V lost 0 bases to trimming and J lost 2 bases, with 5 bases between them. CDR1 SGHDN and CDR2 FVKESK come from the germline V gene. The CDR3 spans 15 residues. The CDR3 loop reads CASSQDRAGANVLTF. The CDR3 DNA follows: TGTGCCAGCAGCCAAGATCGGGCTGGGGCCAACGTCCTGACTTTC.

The DNA for the CDR3 is TGTGCCAGCAGCCCGACCAGGGACAGGGGTGAAGCTTTCTTT. It specifies CASSPTRDRGEAFF. V is TRBV6-2 or TRBV6-3 and J is TRBJ1-1, with 10 bases identical to TRBD1. Germline loops: CDR1 MNHEY, CDR2 SVGEGT. J lost 7 bases, V lost 6 bases, and 8 bases had no gene match. The CDR3 totals 14 residues.

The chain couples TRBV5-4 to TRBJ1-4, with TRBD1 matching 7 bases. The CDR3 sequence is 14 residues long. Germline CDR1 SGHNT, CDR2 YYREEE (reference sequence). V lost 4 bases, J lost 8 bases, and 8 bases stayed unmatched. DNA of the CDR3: TGTGCCAGCAGCGTCAGGGGGTTAGACGAAAAACTGTTTTTT. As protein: CASSVRGLDEKLFF. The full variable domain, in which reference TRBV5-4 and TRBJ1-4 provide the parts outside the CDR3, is ETGVTQSPTHLIKTRGQQVTLRCSSQSGHNTVSWYQQALGQGPQFIFQYYREEENGRGNFPPRFSGLQFPNYSSELNVNALELDDSALYLCASSVRGLDEKLFFGSGTQLSVL.

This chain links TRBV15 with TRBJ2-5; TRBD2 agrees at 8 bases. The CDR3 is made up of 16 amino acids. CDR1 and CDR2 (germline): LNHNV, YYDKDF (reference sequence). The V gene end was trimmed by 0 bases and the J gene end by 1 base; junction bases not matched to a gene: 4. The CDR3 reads CATSREIRGGQETQYF. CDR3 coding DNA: TGTGCCACCAGCAGAGAGATACGGGGGGGCCAAGAGACCCAGTACTTC.

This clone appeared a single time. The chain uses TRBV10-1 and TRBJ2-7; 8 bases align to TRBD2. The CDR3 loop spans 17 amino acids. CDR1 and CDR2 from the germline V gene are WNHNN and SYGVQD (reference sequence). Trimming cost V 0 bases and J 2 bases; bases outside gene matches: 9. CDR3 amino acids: CASSESGPAGDPYEQYF. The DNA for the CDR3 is TGCGCCAGCAGTGAGTCGGGGCCAGCGGGGGACCCCTACGAGCAGTACTTC.

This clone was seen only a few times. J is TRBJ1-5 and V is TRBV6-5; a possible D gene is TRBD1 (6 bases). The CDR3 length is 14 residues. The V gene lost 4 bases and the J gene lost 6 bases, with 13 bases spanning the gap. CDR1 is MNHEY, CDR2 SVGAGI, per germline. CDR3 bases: TGTGCCAGCAGTTGGGGACAAGGGGTTCAGCCCCAGCATTTT. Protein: CASSWGQGVQPQHF.

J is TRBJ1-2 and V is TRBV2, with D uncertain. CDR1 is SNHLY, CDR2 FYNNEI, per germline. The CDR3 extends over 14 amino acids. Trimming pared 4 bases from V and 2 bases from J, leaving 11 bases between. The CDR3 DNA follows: TGTGCCAGCAGTGCCCTCGGAGCGAACTATGGCTACACCTTC. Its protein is CASSALGANYGYTF.

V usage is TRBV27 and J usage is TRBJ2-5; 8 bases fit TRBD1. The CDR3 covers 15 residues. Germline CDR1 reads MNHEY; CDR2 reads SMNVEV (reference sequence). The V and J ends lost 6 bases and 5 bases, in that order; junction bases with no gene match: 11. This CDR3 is CASSRTGSKEETQYF. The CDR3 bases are TGTGCCAGCAGCCGGACAGGGTCAAAGGAGGAGACCCAGTACTTC.

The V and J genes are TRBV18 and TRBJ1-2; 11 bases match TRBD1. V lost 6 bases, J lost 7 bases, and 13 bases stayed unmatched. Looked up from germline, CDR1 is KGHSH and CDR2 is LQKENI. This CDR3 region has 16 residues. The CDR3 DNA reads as TGTGCCAGCTCCAGGCGGACAGGGGGCGCCTCTCCTGGCTACACCTTC. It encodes CASSRRTGGASPGYTF.